One and the same sample provided the 22 T cell receptor beta chains below, sequenced in a study of regulatory T cells in long-lasting Graves disease. Stated time point: newly diagnosed GD, antithyroid drugs for less than 3 months. Researchers made the TCR library from RNA that was extracted from PBMCs. Arm-PCR of CDR3 regions and iRepertoire HTBI primers were used to build TCR beta libraries. TCRdb reprocessed the multiplex PCR reads via MiXCR and lists one record per CDR3 protein. The sample lists about 240,000 distinct CDR3 sequences, roughly a fifth occurring once. The sample here was peripheral blood mononuclear cells (PBMCs), taken at new diagnosis, from a patient treated with antithyroid drugs. All receptors derive from a female donor with Graves disease.

There are many counts of this clonotype. The chain recombines TRBV2 with TRBJ2-2, with a tentative D call TRBD1 (5 bases). Trimming cost V 4 bases and J 2 bases, with 11 bases left between them. Per germline, CDR1 SNHLY and CDR2 FYNNEI. The CDR3 loop spans 15 amino acids. The CDR3 is CASSAWTTNTGELFF. CDR3 nucleotide sequence: TGTGCCAGCAGTGCTTGGACAACCAACACCGGGGAGCTGTTTTTT. The entire variable domain, with the rest obtained from reference TRBV2 and TRBJ2-2, is as follows: EPEVTQTPSHQVTQMGQEVILRCVPISNHLYFYWYRQILGQKVEFLVSFYNNEISEKSEIFDDQFSVERPDGSNFTLKIRSTKLEDSAMYFCASSAWTTNTGELFFGEGSRLTVL.

The table lists this clonotype with many counts. V is TRBV19 and J is TRBJ2-7; tentative D call: TRBD2 (5 bases). Germline V gene data show CDR1 as LNHDA and CDR2 as SQIVND (reference sequence). The CDR3 covers 15 residues. V gave up 3 bases and J gave up 3 bases, with 15 bases separating them. The CDR3 nucleotides read TGTGCCAGTAGTATCCCCTCGGGATCCTTCTACGAGCAGTACTTC. It specifies CASSIPSGSFYEQYF.

The sample holds many counts of this clonotype. The J gene is TRBJ2-7, the V gene TRBV18; maybe TRBD2 (5 bases). Germline-derived CDR1 and CDR2 are KGHSH and LQKENI. The length of the CDR3 is 12 residues. V was shortened by 2 bases and J by 3 bases, with 5 bases between the two germline ends. Written as DNA, the CDR3 is TGTGCCAGCTCACCAACTAGCTACGAGCAGTACTTC. Amino acid sequence: CASSPTSYEQYF.

This clonotype was found many times. The germline gene is not matched at one end of the junction; a read error may be the cause. This chain joins TRBV20-1 and TRBJ1-1; 7 nucleotides agree with TRBD1. The CDR3 has 15 amino acids. Germline CDR1 is DFQATT and CDR2 is SNEGSKA (reference sequence). CDR3 loop: CSAGEDRLLNTEAFF. In nucleotides, the CDR3 is TGCAGTGCTGGAGAGGACAGGCTATTGAACACTGAAGCTTTCTTT.

Points on this clonotype: A read error may be the cause here, since a much bigger clone is one base away. The rearrangement joins TRBV20-1 to TRBJ2-1; no definite D call. Trimming left V 0 bases short and J 5 bases short, with 17 bases between. Germline values: CDR1 DFQATT, CDR2 SNEGSKA (reference sequence). The CDR3 extends over 16 amino acids. CDR3: CSARDDRKGLNNEQFF. CDR3 in DNA: TGCAGTGCTAGAGATGATCGGAAGGGCCTTAACAATGAGCAGTTCTTC.

This clonotype has more than one count but fewer than ten. This chain joins TRBV19 and TRBJ2-5, with D perhaps TRBD2 (6 bases). Germline assignment: CDR1 LNHDA and CDR2 SQIVND (reference sequence). The germline V and J ends were trimmed by 4 bases and 5 bases, with 23 bases remaining between them. The CDR3 spans 17 residues. The CDR3: CASSKTLLLGGVETQYF. CDR3 DNA sequence: TGTGCCAGTAGTAAGACTTTATTGCTGGGGGGAGTGGAGACCCAGTACTTC.

This clonotype occurred many times. This chain joins TRBV6-5 and TRBJ1-5; possible D gene TRBD1, 5 bases. V lost 0 bases, J lost 7 bases, and 13 bases lay in between. Germline V gene data show CDR1 as MNHEY and CDR2 as SVGAGI. CDR3 length: 15 residues. The CDR3 DNA is TGTGCCAGCAGTTACTCGGGGGTTGCGGGGCAGCCCCAGCATTTT. Translated, it gives CASSYSGVAGQPQHF.

The sample holds many counts of this clonotype. J is TRBJ2-3 and V is TRBV7-2, with D possibly being TRBD2 (6 bases). CDR1 and CDR2 from the germline V gene are SGHTA and FQGNSA. The CDR3 consists of 16 residues. The germline V and J ends were trimmed by 2 bases and 0 bases, with 12 bases remaining between them. CDR3 nucleotides: TGTGCCAGCAGCTTACAGCGGCGGGGTAGCACAGATACGCAGTATTTT. This translates into CASSLQRRGSTDTQYF.

The chain employs TRBV12-3 or TRBV12-4 and TRBJ1-2; D unresolved. V lost 0 bases and J lost 4, with 9 bases in between. The CDR3 runs 14 residues. This CDR3 is CASSLAPITYGYTF. Here the CDR3 DNA reads TGTGCCAGCAGTTTAGCTCCGATCACCTATGGCTACACCTTC.

This clonotype was seen repeatedly, ten times or more. J is TRBJ2-7 and V is TRBV5-1, with 10 nucleotides matching TRBD2. J lost 3 bases, V lost 5 bases, and 5 bases had no gene match. The CDR3 is made up of 14 amino acids. Germline V CDR1 and CDR2: SGHRS, YFSETQ. CDR3 DNA: TGCGCCAGCAGTGAAAGCGGGGGGGACTACGAGCAGTACTTC. It encodes CASSESGGDYEQYF.

There are many counts of this clonotype. The J gene is TRBJ2-3, the V gene TRBV2, with 7 positions matching TRBD1. Germline-derived CDR1 and CDR2 are SNHLY and FYNNEI. V shed 6 bases and J 4 bases; nucleotides not matched to a gene: 13. The CDR3 runs to 16 residues. This chain's CDR3 is CASRVNRDRSADTQYF. The CDR3 DNA is TGTGCCAGCAGAGTTAACCGGGACAGATCCGCAGATACGCAGTATTTT. Full variable domain (outside the CDR3, taken from reference TRBV2 and TRBJ2-3): EPEVTQTPSHQVTQMGQEVILRCVPISNHLYFYWYRQILGQKVEFLVSFYNNEISEKSEIFDDQFSVERPDGSNFTLKIRSTKLEDSAMYFCASRVNRDRSADTQYFGPGTRLTVL.

This clonotype was found a few times. The chain couples TRBV20-1 to TRBJ1-2; D not certain. Germline-derived CDR1 and CDR2 are DFQATT and SNEGSKA (reference sequence). Trimming shortened V by 2 bases and J by 4 bases, and 8 bases separated the two germline ends. The CDR3 contains 12 residues. The CDR3 sequence: CSARLGIYGYTF. As DNA, the CDR3 is TGCAGTGCTAGATTGGGGATCTATGGCTACACCTTC.

This clonotype was recorded many times. The V gene is TRBV5-1, the J gene TRBJ1-1; D possibly corresponds to TRBD1 (5 bases). The ends were cut back, 7 bases at V and 4 bases at J, with 17 bases in the middle. The CDR3 is made up of 14 amino acids. Germline CDR1 SGHRS, CDR2 YFSETQ. The CDR3 protein is CASLWGGEATEAFF. For the CDR3, the DNA is TGCGCCAGCTTGTGGGGAGGGGAGGCCACTGAAGCTTTCTTT.

Points on this clonotype: A read error is the likely source, as a far larger clone sits one nucleotide away. J is TRBJ2-7 and V is TRBV7-6; TRBD1 matches 10 bases. Per the germline V gene, CDR1 is SGHVS and CDR2 is FNYEAQ. The length of the CDR3 is 15 residues. Trimming removed 5 bases from V and 3 bases from J; junction bases left unmatched: 7. CDR3 nucleotides: TGTGCCAGCAGCCGCCGGGACAGGGGACACTACGAGCAGTACTTC. Its protein product is CASSRRDRGHYEQYF.

This clonotype was counted many times. The rearrangement links TRBV24-1 to TRBJ2-1, with D possibly being TRBD2 (5 bases). The CDR3 runs 16 residues. Trimming shortened V by 9 bases and J by 0 bases, and 17 bases separated the two germline ends. Per the germline V gene, CDR1 is KGHDR and CDR2 is SFDVKD. The CDR3 protein is CATSGTTSSSYNEQFF. DNA of the CDR3: TGTGCCACCTCGGGAACGACATCGAGCTCCTACAATGAGCAGTTCTTC.

This clonotype has ten or more counts. The V call is TRBV20-1, the J call TRBJ2-7; perhaps TRBD1 as D (6 bases). Germline CDR1 reads DFQATT; CDR2 reads SNEGSKA (reference sequence). V was shortened by 3 bases and J by 4 bases, with 16 bases between the two germline ends. CDR3 length equals 14 residues. The chain's CDR3 is CSASPQGSVYEQYF. The CDR3 region has the DNA TGCAGTGCTAGTCCCCAGGGGAGTGTATACGAGCAGTACTTC.

This clonotype appeared many times. V is TRBV20-1 and J is TRBJ1-2; tentative D call: TRBD1 (5 bases). This CDR3 contains 13 residues. The germline gives CDR1 DFQATT, CDR2 SNEGSKA (reference sequence). V was trimmed by 0 bases and J by 7 bases, leaving 12 bases between them. The chain's CDR3 is CSARDRGKGGYTF. The CDR3, as DNA: TGCAGTGCTAGAGATAGGGGAAAGGGTGGCTACACCTTC.

This clonotype has a count of ten or more. The chain combines TRBV20-1 with TRBJ2-2; 8 bases fit TRBD2. With 3 bases clipped from V and 6 bases from J, the junction kept 6 bases outside the gene matches. CDR3 length: 14 residues. Germline CDR1 DFQATT, CDR2 SNEGSKA (reference sequence). CDR3 nucleotides: TGCAGTGCTAGTAAAGCGGGAGTCCCCGGGGAGCTGTTTTTT. Protein product: CSASKAGVPGELFF.

The chain is built from TRBV7-3 and TRBJ2-7; 9 bases fit TRBD2. This CDR3 is 14 amino acids long. V shed 5 bases and J 5 bases; nucleotides not matched to a gene: 7. Germline V gene sequence: CDR1 SGHTA, CDR2 FQGTGA. The CDR3: CASSPAGGPNEQYF. Written as DNA, the CDR3 is TGTGCCAGCAGCCCCGCGGGAGGGCCAAACGAGCAGTACTTC.

The sample holds a few counts of this clonotype. A much larger clone sits a single nucleotide away, making a read error possible. This chain uses TRBV4-2 with TRBJ2-1, with D unresolved. V was shortened by 4 bases and J by 10 bases, with 20 bases between the two germline ends. CDR1 is LGHNA, CDR2 YNFKEQ, per germline. The CDR3 length is 15 residues. The CDR3 protein is CASSPHPRDPYEQFF. CDR3 DNA sequence: TGTGCCAGCAGCCCCCACCCCAGAGACCCCTACGAGCAGTTCTTC.

This clonotype appeared many times. The rearrangement joins TRBV5-6 to TRBJ2-7, with D tentatively TRBD2 (6 bases). The germline gives CDR1 SGHDT, CDR2 YYEEEE. Trimming cost V 0 bases and J 1 base, with 14 bases left between them. The CDR3 runs 16 residues. Here the CDR3 DNA reads TGTGCCAGCAGCTTGGGACCCCAAGGGAGGTCCTACGAGCAGTACTTC. It translates to CASSLGPQGRSYEQYF.

In regard to this clonotype: A much larger clone differs by one base, so this may be a read error. The chain is built from TRBV29-1 and TRBJ2-1, with 9 bases identical to TRBD2. Trimming at V came to 7 bases and at J to 8 bases, leaving 12 bases not matched to a gene. The germline gives CDR1 SQVTM, CDR2 ANQGSEA. This CDR3 is built from 14 residues. The CDR3 DNA is TGCAGCGGTGGGGTCGCGGGAGGGGCCCATGAGCAGTTCTTC. It encodes CSGGVAGGAHEQFF.